This T cell receptor (beta chain) was identified during a study of cytomegalovirus exposure and HLA in healthy donors. PCR primers comprised 60 Vbeta and 13 Jbeta primers. Assay: immunoSEQ multiplex PCR; the TCRdb copy retains only in-frame clones and omits some. The sample contains about 190,000 clones, roughly four fifths of which appear only once. A note on this clone: What it binds is not known.

The study, taken as a whole, reports: The authors later linked a missense DCLRE1C variant to TCR beta V- and J-gene trimming.

V was pared by 5 bases and J by 5 bases, with 6 bases of the junction left unmatched. The CDR3 covers 14 residues. Germline V gene lookup returns CDR1 SGHTA and CDR2 FQGNSA. The chain carries TRBV7-2 and TRBJ2-1, with 7 bases fitting TRBD2. The sequenced sample consisted of PBMCs. The clonotype was recovered from a woman aged 18-29 years in good health and CMV-seropositive. The CDR3 spells CASSQMGGDNEQFF. The DNA for the CDR3 is TGTGCCAGCAGCCAAATGGGGGGGGACAATGAGCAGTTCTTC.